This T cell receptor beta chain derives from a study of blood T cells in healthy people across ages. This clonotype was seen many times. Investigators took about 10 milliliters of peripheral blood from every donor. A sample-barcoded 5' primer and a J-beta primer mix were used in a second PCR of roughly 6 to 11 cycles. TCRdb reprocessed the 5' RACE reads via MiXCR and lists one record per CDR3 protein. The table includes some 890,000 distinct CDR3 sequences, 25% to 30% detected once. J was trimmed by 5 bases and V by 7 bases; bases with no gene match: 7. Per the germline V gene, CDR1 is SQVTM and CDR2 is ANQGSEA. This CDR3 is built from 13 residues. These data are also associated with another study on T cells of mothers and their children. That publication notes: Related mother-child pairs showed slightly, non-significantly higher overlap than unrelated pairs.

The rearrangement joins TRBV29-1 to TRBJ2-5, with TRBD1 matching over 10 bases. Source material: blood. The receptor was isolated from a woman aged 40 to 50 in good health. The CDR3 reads CSAWDRGRETQYF. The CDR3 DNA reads TGCAGCGCTTGGGACAGGGGTCGGGAGACCCAGTACTTC.